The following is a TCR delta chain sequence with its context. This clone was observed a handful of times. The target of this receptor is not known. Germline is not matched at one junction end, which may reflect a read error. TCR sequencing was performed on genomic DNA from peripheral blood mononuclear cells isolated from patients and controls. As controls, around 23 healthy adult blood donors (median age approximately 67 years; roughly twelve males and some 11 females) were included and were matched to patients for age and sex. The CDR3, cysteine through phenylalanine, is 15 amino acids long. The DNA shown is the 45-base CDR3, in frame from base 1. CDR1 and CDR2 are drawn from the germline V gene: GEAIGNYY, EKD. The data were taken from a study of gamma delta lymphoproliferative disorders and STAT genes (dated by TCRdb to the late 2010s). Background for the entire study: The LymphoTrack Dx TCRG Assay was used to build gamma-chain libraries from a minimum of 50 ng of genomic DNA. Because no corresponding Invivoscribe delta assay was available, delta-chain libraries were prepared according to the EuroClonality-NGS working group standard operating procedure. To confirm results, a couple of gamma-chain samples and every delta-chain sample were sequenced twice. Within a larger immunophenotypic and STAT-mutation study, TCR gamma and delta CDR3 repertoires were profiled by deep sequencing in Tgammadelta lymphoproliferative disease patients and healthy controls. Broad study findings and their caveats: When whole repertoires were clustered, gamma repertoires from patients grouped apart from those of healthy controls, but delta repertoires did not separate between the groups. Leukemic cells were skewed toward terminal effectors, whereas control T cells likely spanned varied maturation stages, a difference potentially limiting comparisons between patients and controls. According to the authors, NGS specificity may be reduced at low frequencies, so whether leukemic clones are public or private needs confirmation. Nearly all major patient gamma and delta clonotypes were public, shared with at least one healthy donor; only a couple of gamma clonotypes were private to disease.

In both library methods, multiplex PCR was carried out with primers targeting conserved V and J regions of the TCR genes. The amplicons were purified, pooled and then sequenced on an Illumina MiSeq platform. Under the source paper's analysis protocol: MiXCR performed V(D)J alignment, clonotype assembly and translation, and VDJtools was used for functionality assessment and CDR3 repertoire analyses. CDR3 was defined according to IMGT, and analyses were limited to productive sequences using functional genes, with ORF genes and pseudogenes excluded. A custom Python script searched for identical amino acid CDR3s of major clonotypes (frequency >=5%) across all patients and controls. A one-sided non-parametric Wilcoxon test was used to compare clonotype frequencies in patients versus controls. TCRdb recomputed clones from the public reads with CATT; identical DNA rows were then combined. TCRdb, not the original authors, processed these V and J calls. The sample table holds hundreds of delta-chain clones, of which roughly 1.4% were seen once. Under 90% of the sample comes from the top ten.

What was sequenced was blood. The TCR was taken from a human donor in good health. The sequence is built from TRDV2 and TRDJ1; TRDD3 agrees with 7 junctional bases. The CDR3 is CACDTLEGDDKGLIF. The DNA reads TGTGCTTGTGACACCCTTGAGGGGGATGATAAGGGACTCATCTTT.